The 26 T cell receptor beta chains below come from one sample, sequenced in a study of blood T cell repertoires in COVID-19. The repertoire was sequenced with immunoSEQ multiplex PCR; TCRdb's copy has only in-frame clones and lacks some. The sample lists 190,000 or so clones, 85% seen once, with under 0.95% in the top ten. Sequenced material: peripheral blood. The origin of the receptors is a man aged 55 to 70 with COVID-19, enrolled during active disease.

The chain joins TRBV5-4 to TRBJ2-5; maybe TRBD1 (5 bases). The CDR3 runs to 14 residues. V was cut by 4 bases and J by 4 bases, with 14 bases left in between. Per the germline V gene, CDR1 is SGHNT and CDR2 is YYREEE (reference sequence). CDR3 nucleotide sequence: TGTGCCAGCAGCCAGGACACCCTGGGAGAGACCCAGTACTTC. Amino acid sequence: CASSQDTLGETQYF.

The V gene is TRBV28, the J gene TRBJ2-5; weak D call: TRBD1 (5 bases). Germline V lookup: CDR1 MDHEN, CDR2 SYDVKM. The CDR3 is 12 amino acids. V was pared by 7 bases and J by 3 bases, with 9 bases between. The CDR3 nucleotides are TGTGCCAGCACCTCAGGGAAAGAGACCCAGTACTTC. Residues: CASTSGKETQYF.

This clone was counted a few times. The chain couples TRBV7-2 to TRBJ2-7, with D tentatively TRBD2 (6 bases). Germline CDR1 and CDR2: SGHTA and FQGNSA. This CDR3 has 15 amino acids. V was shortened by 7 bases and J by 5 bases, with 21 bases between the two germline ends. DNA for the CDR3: TGTGCCAGCAAGGGTGGAACTAGCTCGAAACACGAGCAGTACTTC. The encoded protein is CASKGGTSSKHEQYF.

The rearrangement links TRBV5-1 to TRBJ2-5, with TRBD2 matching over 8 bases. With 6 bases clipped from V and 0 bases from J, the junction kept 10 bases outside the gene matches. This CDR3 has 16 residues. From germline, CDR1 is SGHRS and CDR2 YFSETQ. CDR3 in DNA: TGCGCCAGCAAAAGCTTGGGCGGGAGGTACCAAGAGACCCAGTACTTC. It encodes CASKSLGGRYQETQYF. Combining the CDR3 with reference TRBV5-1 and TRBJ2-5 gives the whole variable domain KAGVTQTPRYLIKTRGQQVTLSCSPISGHRSVSWYQQTPGQGLQFLFEYFSETQRNKGNFPGRFSGRQFSNSRSEMNVSTLELGDSALYLCASKSLGGRYQETQYFGPGTRLLVL.

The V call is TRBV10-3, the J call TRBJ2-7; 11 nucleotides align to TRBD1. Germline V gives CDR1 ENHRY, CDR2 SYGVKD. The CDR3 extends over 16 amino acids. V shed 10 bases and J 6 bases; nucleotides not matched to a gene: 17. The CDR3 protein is CATSFGDRGLSREQYF. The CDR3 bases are TGTGCCACCTCATTTGGGGACAGGGGGTTGTCTCGCGAGCAGTACTTC.

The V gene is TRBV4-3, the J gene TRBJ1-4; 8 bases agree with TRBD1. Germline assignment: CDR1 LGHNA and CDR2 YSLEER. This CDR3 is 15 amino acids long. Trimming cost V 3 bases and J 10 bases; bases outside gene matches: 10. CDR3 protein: CASSQDRDSMGKLFF. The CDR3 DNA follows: TGCGCCAGCAGCCAGGACAGGGATTCTATGGGAAAACTGTTTTTT.

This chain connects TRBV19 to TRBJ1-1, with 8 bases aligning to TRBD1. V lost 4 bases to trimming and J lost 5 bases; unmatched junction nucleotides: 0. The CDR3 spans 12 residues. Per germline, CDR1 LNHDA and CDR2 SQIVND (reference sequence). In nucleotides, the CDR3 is TGTGCCAGTAGTAGACAGGGGACTGAAGCTTTCTTT. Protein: CASSRQGTEAFF.

CDR3 region: CASRAFPSNLHF. The CDR3 nucleotides are TGTGCCAGCAGGGCTTTCCCGTCGAACCTCCACTTT. The gene calls are TRBV2 and TRBJ1-6; D gene unclear. Trimming took 6 bases from V and 15 from J, leaving 15 bases between them. CDR1 is SNHLY, CDR2 FYNNEI, per germline. This CDR3 comprises 12 residues.

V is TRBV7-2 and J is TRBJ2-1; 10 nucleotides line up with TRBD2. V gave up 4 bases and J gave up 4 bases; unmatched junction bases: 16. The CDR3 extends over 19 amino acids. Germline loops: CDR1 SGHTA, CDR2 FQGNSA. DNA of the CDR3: TGTGCCAGCAGCTCACCTTTAGGGGCGGGAGCGGGAGGGTACAATGAGCAGTTCTTC. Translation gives CASSSPLGAGAGGYNEQFF.

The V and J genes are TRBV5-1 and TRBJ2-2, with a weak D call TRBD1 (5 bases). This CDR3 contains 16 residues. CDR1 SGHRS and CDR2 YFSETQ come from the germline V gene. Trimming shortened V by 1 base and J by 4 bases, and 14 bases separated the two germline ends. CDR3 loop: CASSLFQGSSTGELFF. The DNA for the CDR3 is TGCGCCAGCAGCTTGTTCCAGGGTAGTAGCACCGGGGAGCTGTTTTTT.

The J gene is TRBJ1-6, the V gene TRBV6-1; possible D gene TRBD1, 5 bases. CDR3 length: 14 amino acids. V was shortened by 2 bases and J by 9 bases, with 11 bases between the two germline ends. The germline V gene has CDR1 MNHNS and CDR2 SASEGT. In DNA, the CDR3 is TGTGCCAGCAGTGAACAGGGCGAAATTTCACCCCTCCACTTT. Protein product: CASSEQGEISPLHF.

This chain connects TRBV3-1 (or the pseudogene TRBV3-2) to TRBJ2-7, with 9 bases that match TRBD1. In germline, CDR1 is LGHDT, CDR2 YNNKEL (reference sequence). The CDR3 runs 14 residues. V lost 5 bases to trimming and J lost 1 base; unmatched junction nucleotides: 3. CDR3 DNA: TGTGCCAGCAGCTCGACAGGGGGATCCTACGAGCAGTACTTC. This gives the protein CASSSTGGSYEQYF.

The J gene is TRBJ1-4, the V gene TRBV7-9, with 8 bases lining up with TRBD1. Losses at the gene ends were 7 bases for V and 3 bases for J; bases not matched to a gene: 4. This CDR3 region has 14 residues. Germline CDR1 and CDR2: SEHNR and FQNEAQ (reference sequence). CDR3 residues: CASIPTGANEKLFF. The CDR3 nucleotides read TGTGCCAGCATCCCGACAGGGGCTAATGAAAAACTGTTTTTT.

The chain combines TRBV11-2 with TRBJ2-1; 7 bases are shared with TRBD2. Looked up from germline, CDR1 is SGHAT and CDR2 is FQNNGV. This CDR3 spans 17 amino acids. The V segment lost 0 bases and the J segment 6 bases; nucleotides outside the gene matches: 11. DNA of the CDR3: TGTGCCAGCAGCTTAGACTCGGGCGGGAGCGGTCGCAATGAGCAGTTCTTC. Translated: CASSLDSGGSGRNEQFF.

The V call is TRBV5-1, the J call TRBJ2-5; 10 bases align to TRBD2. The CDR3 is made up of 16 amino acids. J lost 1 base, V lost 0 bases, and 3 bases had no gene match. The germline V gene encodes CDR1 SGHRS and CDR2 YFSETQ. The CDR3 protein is CASSLGLAGAQETQYF. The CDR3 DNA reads TGCGCCAGCAGCTTGGGGCTAGCGGGAGCCCAAGAGACCCAGTACTTC.

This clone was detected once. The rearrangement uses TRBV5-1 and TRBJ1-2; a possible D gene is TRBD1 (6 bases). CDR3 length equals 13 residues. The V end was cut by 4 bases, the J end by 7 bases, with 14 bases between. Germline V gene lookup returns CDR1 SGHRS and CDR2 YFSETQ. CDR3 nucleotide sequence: TGCGCCAGCAGCCTAGGACAGTCGGGTGGCTACACCTTC. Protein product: CASSLGQSGGYTF.

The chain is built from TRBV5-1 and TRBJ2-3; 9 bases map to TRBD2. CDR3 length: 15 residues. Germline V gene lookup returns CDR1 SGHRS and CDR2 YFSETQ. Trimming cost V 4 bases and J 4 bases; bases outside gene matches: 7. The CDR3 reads CASSQGAGGADTQYF. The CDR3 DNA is TGCGCCAGCAGCCAAGGCGCGGGGGGGGCAGATACGCAGTATTTT.

The CDR3 protein is CAWSAGSYGYTF. CDR3 DNA: TGTGCCTGGAGTGCAGGGTCCTATGGCTACACCTTC. The chain uses TRBV30 and TRBJ1-2; possibly TRBD1 for D (5 bases). V lost 1 base, J lost 4 bases, and 7 bases lay in between. Germline V lookup: CDR1 GTSNPN, CDR2 SVGIG (reference sequence). This CDR3 spans 12 amino acids.

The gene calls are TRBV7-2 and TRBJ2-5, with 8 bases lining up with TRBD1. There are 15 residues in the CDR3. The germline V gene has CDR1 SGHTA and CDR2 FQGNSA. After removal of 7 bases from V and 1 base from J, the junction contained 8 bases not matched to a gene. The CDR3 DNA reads TGTGCCAGCAACCGGGGACAGGCCCCCCAAGAGACCCAGTACTTC. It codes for CASNRGQAPQETQYF.

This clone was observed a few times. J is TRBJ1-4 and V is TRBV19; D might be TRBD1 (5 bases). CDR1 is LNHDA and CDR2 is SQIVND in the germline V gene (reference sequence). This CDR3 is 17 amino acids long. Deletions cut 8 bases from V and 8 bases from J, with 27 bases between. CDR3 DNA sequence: TGTGCCAGTCATAAAGGAGACAGATCCTCTTGGAGCGAAAAACTGTTTTTT. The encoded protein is CASHKGDRSSWSEKLFF.

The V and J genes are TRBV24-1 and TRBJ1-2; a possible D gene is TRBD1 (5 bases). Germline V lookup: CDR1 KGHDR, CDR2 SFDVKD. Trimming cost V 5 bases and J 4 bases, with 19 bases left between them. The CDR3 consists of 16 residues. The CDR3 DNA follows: TGTGCCACCAGTGGTTCCGTGGGGGGACGAAGCTATGGCTACACCTTC. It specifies CATSGSVGGRSYGYTF.

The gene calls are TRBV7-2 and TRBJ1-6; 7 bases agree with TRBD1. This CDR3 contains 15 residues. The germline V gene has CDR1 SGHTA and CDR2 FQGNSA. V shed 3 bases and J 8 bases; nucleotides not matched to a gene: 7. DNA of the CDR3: TGTGCCAGCAGCTTCGACAGGGCCGGAGATTCACCCCTCCACTTT. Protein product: CASSFDRAGDSPLHF.

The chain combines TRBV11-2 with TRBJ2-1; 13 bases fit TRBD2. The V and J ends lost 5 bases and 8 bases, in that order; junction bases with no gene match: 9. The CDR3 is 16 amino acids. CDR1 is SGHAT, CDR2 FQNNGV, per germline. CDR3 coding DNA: TGTGCCAGCAGCCCACTAGCGGGAGGGCCGGGGGATGAGCAGTTCTTC. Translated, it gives CASSPLAGGPGDEQFF.

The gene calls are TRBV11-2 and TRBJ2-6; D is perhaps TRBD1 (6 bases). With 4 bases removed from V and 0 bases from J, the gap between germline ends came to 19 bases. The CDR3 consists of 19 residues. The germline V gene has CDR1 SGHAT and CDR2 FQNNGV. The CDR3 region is CASSSLRDKAPSGANVLTF. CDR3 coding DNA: TGTGCCAGCAGCTCACTCCGGGACAAGGCCCCCTCTGGGGCCAACGTCCTGACTTTC.

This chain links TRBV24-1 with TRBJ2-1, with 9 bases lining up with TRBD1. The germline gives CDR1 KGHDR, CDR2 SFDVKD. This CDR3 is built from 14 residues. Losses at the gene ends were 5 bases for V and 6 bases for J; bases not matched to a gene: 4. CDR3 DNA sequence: TGTGCCACCAGTGCCCCGGACAGGGGCAATGAGCAGTTCTTC. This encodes CATSAPDRGNEQFF.

The CDR3 bases are TGTGCCAGCAGCCCCACCCGGGACAGGATTACCAAAAAACTGTTTTTT. Translation gives CASSPTRDRITKKLFF. The chain recombines TRBV11-2 with TRBJ1-4; 8 nucleotides line up with TRBD1. Germline CDR1 is SGHAT and CDR2 is FQNNGV. CDR3 length: 16 amino acids. The junction had 14 bases not matched to a gene; V was cut back by 5 bases and J by 9 bases.